The sample holds one count of the clone carrying this T cell receptor beta chain. This specimen belongs to a study of blood T cell repertoires in COVID-19. Turning to the study itself: Sample material is recorded as cDNA or gDNA derived from T cells, B-cell-depleted T cells, or PBMCs.

Trimming took 5 bases from V and 4 from J, leaving 15 bases between them. CDR1 is KGHSH and CDR2 is LQKENI in the germline V gene. This CDR3 has 14 residues. Per the original data handling: Amplification of reference gene primers provided the estimated nucleated cell counts. Here immunoSEQ multiplex PCR was the method, and the copy in TCRdb shows in-frame clones only, minus some. V, J and clone size were drawn from that table, and D and trimming were deduced from the DNA. Of over 55,000 clones listed, 88% were seen once; the top ten hold less than 5.5%. The sequence was obtained from a human donor in a cohort sampled during active COVID-19. The chain combines TRBV18 with TRBJ2-7, with D perhaps matching TRBD2 (6 bases). The sequencing sample was made of peripheral blood. CDR3 sequence: CASSTWGDRYEQYF. CDR3 nucleotides: TGTGCCAGCTCAACCTGGGGGGACCGATACGAGCAGTACTTC.